This T cell receptor (beta chain) was retrieved from a study of cytomegalovirus exposure and HLA in healthy donors. Both 60 Vbeta primers and 13 Jbeta primers went into the PCR. Source study methods: About 10 million shared chains were among around 80 million unique TCR beta chains counted in a later analysis. Here immunoSEQ multiplex PCR was the method, and the copy in TCRdb shows in-frame clones only, minus some. V and J calls and clone size follow that table, whereas D and trimming were derived from the DNA. The sample yields approximately 97,000 clones, roughly 83% seen once. Germline V gene lookup returns CDR1 KGHSH and CDR2 LQKENI. CDR3 length equals 15 residues. The ends lost 2 bases at V and 9 bases at J; junction bases unmatched: 10.

This TCR came from a man aged 40-50 years in good health and CMV-seronegative. The J gene is TRBJ2-7, the V gene TRBV18; 10 nucleotides agree with TRBD1. Sequenced material: PBMCs. The CDR3 DNA is TGTGCCAGCTCACCAACGATGACAGGGGGCGGCGGGCAGTACTTC. This gives the protein CASSPTMTGGGGQYF.